This T cell receptor beta chain emerged from a study of cytomegalovirus exposure and HLA in healthy donors. Sequencing used immunoSEQ multiplex PCR; TCRdb keeps in-frame clones, though not all of them. Here the sample spans 150,000 to 200,000 clones, roughly 82% being singletons. V gave up 0 bases and J gave up 14 bases, with 10 bases separating them. Germline V lookup: CDR1 SGHVS, CDR2 FQNEAQ. This CDR3 region has 12 residues. The chain links TRBV7-8 to TRBJ1-4; possibly TRBD1 for D (5 bases). The receptor was derived from a man aged 18 to 30 in good health and CMV-seropositive. The specimen was PBMCs. This CDR3 reads CASSLAQGRLFF. As DNA, the CDR3 is TGTGCCAGCAGCTTAGCGCAGGGAAGGCTGTTTTTT.